These T cell receptor beta chains were read from a single sample in a study of cytomegalovirus exposure and HLA in healthy donors. The table came from immunoSEQ multiplex PCR; TCRdb's copy has only in-frame clones and leaves some out. Of around 150,000 clones listed, roughly 73% are singletons. The sample consisted of PBMCs. The receptor source for this set is a male donor in good health and CMV-seronegative. Both conserved end residues are part of each CDR3. D genes are given only for firm matches. Not all rows give a size; the values are once, few, many and, for expanded clones, a class.

j_gene | abundance | d_gene | v_gene | CDR3nt | CDR3aa
TRBJ1-5 | NA | TRBD1 | TRBV2 | TGTGCCAGCAGTGAAGCGCTTCCGGGACAGGGGCCTTCTCCCCAGCATTTT | CASSEALPGQGPSPQHF
TRBJ2-7 | NA | TRBD1 | TRBV28 | TGTGCCAGCAGTTTATGGACAGGGTCCTACGAGCAGTACTTC | CASSLWTGSYEQYF
TRBJ1-6 | NA | NA | TRBV9 | TGTGCCAGCAGCACCCCACAGAGCTCCTATAATTCACCCCTCCACTTT | CASSTPQSSYNSPLHF
TRBJ1-4 | NA | NA | TRBV4-2 | TGTGCCAGCAGCCAAGGCGGGGCAAGGGATGAAAAACTGTTTTTT | CASSQGGARDEKLFF
TRBJ2-1 | once | TRBD2 | TRBV9 | TGTGCCAGCAGCCCCGGACTAGCGGGGGACAATGAGCAGTTCTTC | CASSPGLAGDNEQFF
TRBJ2-5 | few | NA | TRBV6-1 | TGTGCCAGCAGTGAAACAAAACCTCAAGAGACCCAGTACTTC | CASSETKPQETQYF
TRBJ1-3 | few | NA | TRBV9 | TGTGCCAGCAGCCAGGGACTCGTGGACACCATATATTTT | CASSQGLVDTIYF
TRBJ2-7 | NA | TRBD2 | TRBV5-1 | TGCGCCAGCAGCCTGGCGCCTAGCGGGACCTACGAGCAGTACTTC | CASSLAPSGTYEQYF
TRBJ1-2 | NA | TRBD1 | TRBV7-9 | TGTGCCAGCAGCCTAATCGACAGGGCCGCTAACTATGGCTACACCTTC | CASSLIDRAANYGYTF
TRBJ2-7 | once | TRBD1 | TRBV6-5 | TGTGCCAGCATTAGGGGACAGGGGGCCTACGAGCAGTACTTC | CASIRGQGAYEQYF
TRBJ2-7 | NA | NA | TRBV6-5 | TGTGCCAGCAGTTACAGGGGCGGCTACGAGCAGTACTTC | CASSYRGGYEQYF
TRBJ2-3 | NA | NA | TRBV11-3 | TGTGCCAGCAGCTTAGCACAGAGAGATACGCAGTATTTT | CASSLAQRDTQYF
TRBJ2-5 | NA | TRBD1 | TRBV5-4 | TGTGCCAGCAGCTATGACAGGGGAAAGACCCAGTACTTC | CASSYDRGKTQYF
TRBJ2-5 | NA | NA | TRBV28 | TGTGCCAGCAGTTCCTCAGACAGGACGTACCAAGAGACCCAGTACTTC | CASSSSDRTYQETQYF
TRBJ1-1 | few | NA | TRBV6-6 | TGTGCCAGCAGCTCTAGGGCCCCGGGGGGTTTCTTT | CASSSRAPGGFF
TRBJ1-2 | NA | NA | TRBV29-1 | TGCAGCGTTGAAGGGGGCGGCTATGGCTACACCTTC | CSVEGGGYGYTF
TRBJ1-2 | NA | NA | TRBV5-1 | TGCGCCAGCAGCTTACAGGGCGGCTATGGCTACACCTTC | CASSLQGGYGYTF
TRBJ2-1 | NA | TRBD1 | TRBV7-3 | TGTGCCAGCAGGCCACCCGGGACAGGTAATGATGAGCAGTTCTTC | CASRPPGTGNDEQFF
TRBJ1-1 | NA | NA | TRBV5-1 | TGCGCCAGCAGCCGTGACAGGTCGATAAGCACTGAAGCTTTCTTT | CASSRDRSISTEAFF
TRBJ1-1 | NA | NA | TRBV5-1 | TGCGCCAGCAGCTTGTCCCCAGGGGCGAACACTGAAGCTTTCTTT | CASSLSPGANTEAFF
TRBJ2-5 | NA | NA | TRBV7-3 | TGTGCCAGCAGCTTAACTTCCCTAGTCGGAGAGACCCAGTACTTC | CASSLTSLVGETQYF
TRBJ2-1 | NA | TRBD2 | TRBV5-1 | TGCGCCAGCAGCTTGTTGCGGGGGTTCCAGAATGAGCAGTTCTTC | CASSLLRGFQNEQFF
TRBJ1-3 | NA | NA | TRBV5-6 | TGTGCCAGCAGCCCGGGCATTGACAGGACTCGAAACACCATATATTTT | CASSPGIDRTRNTIYF
TRBJ2-1 | NA | NA | TRBV19 | TGTGCCGCCGGTGACATCTATGAGCAGTTCTTC | CAAGDIYEQFF
TRBJ2-3 | NA | TRBD2 | TRBV6-4 | TGTGCCAGCAGTGAGGTAGCGGGAGTAGATACGCAGTATTTT | CASSEVAGVDTQYF
TRBJ2-1 | NA | TRBD2 | TRBV4-1 | TGCGCCAGCAGCCAAGCGACTAGCGGGGGGAACAATGAGCAGTTCTTC | CASSQATSGGNNEQFF
TRBJ1-3 | few | NA | TRBV21-1 | TGTGCCAGCGGGGGCCGGACAGGGGCAATGAGCTCTGGAAACACCATATATTTT | CASGGRTGAMSSGNTIYF
TRBJ1-1 | NA | TRBD1 | TRBV6-6 | TGTGCCAGCAGTCCCGGGACAGGGGTTTTAGAAGCTTTCTTT | CASSPGTGVLEAFF
TRBJ1-6 | NA | NA | TRBV6-5 | TGTGCCAGCAGTTACGGCAGCTCCTATAATTCACCCCTCCACTTT | CASSYGSSYNSPLHF
TRBJ2-1 | once | NA | TRBV2 | TGTGCCAGCAGTGAACTCCTCGAGGGAGATGAGCAGTTCTTC | CASSELLEGDEQFF
TRBJ2-7 | NA | NA | TRBV7-9 | TGTGCCAGCAGCTTAAGCGGTTACGAGCAGTACTTC | CASSLSGYEQYF
TRBJ2-1 | NA | NA | TRBV5-8 | TGTGCCAGCAGCTTCCGGGCAGGGGTGAATGAGCAGTTCTTC | CASSFRAGVNEQFF
TRBJ1-1 | NA | TRBD1 | TRBV12-5 | TGTGCTAGTGGTTTGGGCCGTAGACAGGGCGATGAAGCTTTCTTT | CASGLGRRQGDEAFF
TRBJ2-2 | NA | TRBD2 | TRBV4-2 | TGTGCCAGCAGCCGGTCCAATAGCGGGAGGGCCGCCGGGGAGCTGTTTTTT | CASSRSNSGRAAGELFF
TRBJ2-6 | NA | TRBD2 | TRBV6-1 | TGTGCCAGCAGTGAGCTTCGGGAGGTCAACGTCCTGACTTTC | CASSELREVNVLTF
TRBJ2-5 | NA | TRBD2 | TRBV2 | TGTGCCAGCAGTTCAGCGGGGGGGCGAGAGACCCAGTACTTC | CASSSAGGRETQYF
TRBJ2-4 | few | TRBD1 | TRBV7-8 | TGTGCCAGCAGCCCCAGGGGGCAGGGGGCCAAAAACATTCAGTACTTC | CASSPRGQGAKNIQYF
TRBJ2-1 | NA | NA | TRBV30 | TGTGCCTGGAGTGTCTGGGAGAGGAATGAGCAGTTCTTC | CAWSVWERNEQFF
TRBJ2-7 | NA | TRBD2 | TRBV4-3 | TGCGCCAGCAGCCAAGTTGCGGGAGGGATCTACGAGCAGTACTTC | CASSQVAGGIYEQYF
TRBJ2-2 | NA | NA | TRBV7-3 | TGTGCCAGCAGCTTAGGGGCGCGGTCGTACGGGGAGCTGTTTTTT | CASSLGARSYGELFF
TRBJ2-1 | few | TRBD1 | TRBV19 | TGTGCCAGTGGGGACAGGGGGCAAGGTGAGCAGTTCTTC | CASGDRGQGEQFF
TRBJ2-7 | NA | NA | TRBV6-6 | TGTGCCAGCAGTTACCTGGACAGCTCCTACGAGCAGTACTTC | CASSYLDSSYEQYF
TRBJ2-3 | NA | NA | TRBV5-6 | TGTGCCAGCAGTACGGACGGCGGGACTTACACAGATACGCAGTATTTT | CASSTDGGTYTDTQYF
TRBJ2-3 | few | TRBD2 | TRBV6-5 | TGTGCCAGCAGTGGACTAGCGGGGGGAACAGATACGCAGTATTTT | CASSGLAGGTDTQYF
TRBJ2-3 | NA | NA | TRBV7-2 | TGTGCCAGCAGCTTAGTAGGGCGGGCCAGGGGAGATACGCAGTATTTT | CASSLVGRARGDTQYF
TRBJ2-7 | NA | NA | TRBV2 | TGTGCCAGCAGCACAGGGATTGAGCAGTACTTC | CASSTGIEQYF
TRBJ2-1 | NA | NA | TRBV7-3 | TGTGCCAGCAGCTTAAGCGGGATAACCTCCTACAATGAGCAGTTCTTC | CASSLSGITSYNEQFF
TRBJ2-1 | once | TRBD1 | TRBV30 | TGTGCCTGGAATAAGGGACAGGGGGACAATGAGCAGTTCTTC | CAWNKGQGDNEQFF
TRBJ2-5 | few | TRBD1 | TRBV28 | TGTGCCAGCAGTTTTTTTGGACAGGCGAGCGAGACCCAGTACTTC | CASSFFGQASETQYF